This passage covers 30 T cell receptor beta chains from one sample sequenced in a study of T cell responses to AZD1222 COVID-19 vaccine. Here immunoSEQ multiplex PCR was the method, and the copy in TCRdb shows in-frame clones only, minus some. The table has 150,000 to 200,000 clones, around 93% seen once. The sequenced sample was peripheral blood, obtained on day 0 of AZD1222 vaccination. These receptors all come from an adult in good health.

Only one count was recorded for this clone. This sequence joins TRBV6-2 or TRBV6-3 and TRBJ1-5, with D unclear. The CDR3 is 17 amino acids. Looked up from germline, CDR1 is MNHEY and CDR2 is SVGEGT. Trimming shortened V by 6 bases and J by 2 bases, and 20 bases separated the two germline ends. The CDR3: CASSPTPAALGNQPQHF. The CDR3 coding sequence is TGTGCCAGCAGCCCAACCCCGGCGGCGCTCGGCAATCAGCCCCAGCATTTT.

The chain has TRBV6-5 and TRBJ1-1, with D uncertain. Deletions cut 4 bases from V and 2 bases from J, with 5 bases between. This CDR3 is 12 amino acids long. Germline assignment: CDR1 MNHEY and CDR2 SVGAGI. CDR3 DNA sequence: TGTGCCAGCAGTTCCACAAACACTGAAGCTTTCTTT. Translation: CASSSTNTEAFF.

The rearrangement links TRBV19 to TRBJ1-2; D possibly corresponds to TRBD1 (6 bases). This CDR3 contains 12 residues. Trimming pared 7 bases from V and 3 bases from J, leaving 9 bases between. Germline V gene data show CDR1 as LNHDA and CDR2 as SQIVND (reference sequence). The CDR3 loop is CASTDRYYGYTF. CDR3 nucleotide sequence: TGTGCCAGTACCGACAGGTACTATGGCTACACCTTC.

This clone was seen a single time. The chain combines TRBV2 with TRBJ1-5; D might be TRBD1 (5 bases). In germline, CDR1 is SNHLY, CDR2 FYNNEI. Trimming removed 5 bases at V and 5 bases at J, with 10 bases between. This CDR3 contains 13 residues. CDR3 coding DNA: TGTGCCAGCAGTTGGCAGGGTGATCAGCCCCAGCATTTT. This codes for CASSWQGDQPQHF.

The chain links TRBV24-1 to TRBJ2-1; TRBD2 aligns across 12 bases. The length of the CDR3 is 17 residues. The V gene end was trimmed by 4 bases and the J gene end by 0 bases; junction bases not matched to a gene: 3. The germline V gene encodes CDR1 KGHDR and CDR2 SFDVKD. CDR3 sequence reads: CATSDRTSGDSYNEQFF. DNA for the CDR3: TGTGCCACCAGTGACCGGACTAGCGGGGACTCCTACAATGAGCAGTTCTTC.

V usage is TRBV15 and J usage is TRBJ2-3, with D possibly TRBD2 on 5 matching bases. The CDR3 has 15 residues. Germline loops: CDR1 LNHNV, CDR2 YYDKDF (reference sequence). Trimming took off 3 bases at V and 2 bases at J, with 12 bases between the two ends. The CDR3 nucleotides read TGTGCCACCAGCAGGGCCGGGAATCCCACAGATACGCAGTATTTT. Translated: CATSRAGNPTDTQYF. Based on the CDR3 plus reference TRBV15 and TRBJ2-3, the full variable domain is DAMVIQNPRYQVTQFGKPVTLSCSQTLNHNVMYWYQQKSSQAPKLLFHYYDKDFNNEADTPDNFQSRRPNTSFCFLDIRSPGLGDTAMYLCATSRAGNPTDTQYFGPGTRLTVL.

The CDR3 DNA sequence: TGTGCCAGTAGTACCGGGACTAGCTTTAGGGAGACCCAGTACTTC. This codes for CASSTGTSFRETQYF. The chain combines TRBV19 with TRBJ2-5, with TRBD2 matching over 9 bases. The CDR3 contains 15 residues. The trim removed 4 bases at V and 5 bases at J, leaving 8 bases unmatched. CDR1 and CDR2 (germline): LNHDA, SQIVND (reference sequence).

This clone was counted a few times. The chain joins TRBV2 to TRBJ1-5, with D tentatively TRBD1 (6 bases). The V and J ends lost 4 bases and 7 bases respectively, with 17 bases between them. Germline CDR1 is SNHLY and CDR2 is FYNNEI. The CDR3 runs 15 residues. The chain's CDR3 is CASSGPRGLRQPQHF. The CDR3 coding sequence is TGTGCCAGCAGTGGCCCTCGGGGGCTAAGGCAGCCCCAGCATTTT.

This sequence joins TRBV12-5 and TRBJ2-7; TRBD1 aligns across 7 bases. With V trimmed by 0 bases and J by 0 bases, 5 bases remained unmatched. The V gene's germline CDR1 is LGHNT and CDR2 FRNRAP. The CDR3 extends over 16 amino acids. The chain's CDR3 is CASGLVSGGYSYEQYF. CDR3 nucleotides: TGTGCTAGTGGTTTGGTCTCAGGGGGTTACTCCTACGAGCAGTACTTC.

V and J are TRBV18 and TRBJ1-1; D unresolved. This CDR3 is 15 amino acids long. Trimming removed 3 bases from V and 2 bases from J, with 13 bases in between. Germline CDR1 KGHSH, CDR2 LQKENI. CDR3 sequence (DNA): TGTGCCAGCTCACCGTCACTTGCAGGAAACACTGAAGCTTTCTTT. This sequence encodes CASSPSLAGNTEAFF. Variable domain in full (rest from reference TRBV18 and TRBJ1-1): NAGVMQNPRHLVRRRGQEARLRCSPMKGHSHVYWYRQLPEEGLKFMVYLQKENIIDESGMPKERFSAEFPKEGPSILRIQQVVRGDSAAYFCASSPSLAGNTEAFFGQGTRLTVV.

The CDR3 bases are TGTGCCAGCAGCTTCGGGGACAGGGGTATTAACACTGAAGCTTTCTTT. Amino acid sequence: CASSFGDRGINTEAFF. This chain connects TRBV5-4 to TRBJ1-1; 10 bases match TRBD1. V dropped 2 bases and J dropped 2; count of bases not matched to a gene: 6. Looked up from germline, CDR1 is SGHNT and CDR2 is YYREEE (reference sequence). The CDR3 sequence is 16 residues long.

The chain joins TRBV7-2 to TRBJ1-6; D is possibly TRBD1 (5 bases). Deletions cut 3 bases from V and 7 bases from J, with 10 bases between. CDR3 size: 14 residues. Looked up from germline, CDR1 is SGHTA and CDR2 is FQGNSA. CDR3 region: CASSFDSDNSPLHF. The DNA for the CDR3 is TGTGCCAGCAGCTTCGACAGTGACAATTCACCCCTCCACTTT.

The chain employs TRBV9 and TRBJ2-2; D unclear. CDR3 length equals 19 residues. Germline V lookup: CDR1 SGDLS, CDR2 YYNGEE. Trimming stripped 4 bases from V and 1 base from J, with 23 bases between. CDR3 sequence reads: CASSSRQVFYQRNTGELFF. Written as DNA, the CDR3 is TGTGCCAGCAGCTCCCGGCAGGTGTTTTACCAGCGGAACACCGGGGAGCTGTTTTTT.

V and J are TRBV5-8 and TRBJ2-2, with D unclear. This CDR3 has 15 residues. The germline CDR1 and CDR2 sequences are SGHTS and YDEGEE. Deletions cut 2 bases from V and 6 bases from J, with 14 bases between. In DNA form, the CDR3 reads TGTGCCAGCAGCTTAAAGGCCGGAGTCCCCGGGGAGCTGTTTTTT. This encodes CASSLKAGVPGELFF. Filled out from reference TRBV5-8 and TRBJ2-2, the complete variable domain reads EAGVTQSPTHLIKTRGQQATLRCSPISGHTSVYWYQQALGLGLQFLLWYDEGEERNRGNFPPRFSGRQFPNYSSELNVNALELEDSALYLCASSLKAGVPGELFFGEGSRLTVL.

The CDR3 here is CATLRQGYSYEQFF. CDR3 bases: TGTGCCACTTTAAGACAGGGGTATTCTTATGAGCAGTTCTTC. The chain uses TRBV28 and TRBJ2-1; TRBD1 agrees at 8 bases. This CDR3 has 14 amino acids. Germline V gene data show CDR1 as MDHEN and CDR2 as SYDVKM. V gave up 10 bases and J gave up 8 bases; unmatched junction bases: 13. The full variable domain, its missing parts supplied by reference TRBV28 and TRBJ2-1, is DVKVTQSSRYLVKRTGEKVFLECVQDMDHENMFWYRQDPGLGLRLIYFSYDVKMKEKGDIPEGYSVSREKKERFSLILESASTNQTSMYLCATLRQGYSYEQFFGPGTRLTVL.

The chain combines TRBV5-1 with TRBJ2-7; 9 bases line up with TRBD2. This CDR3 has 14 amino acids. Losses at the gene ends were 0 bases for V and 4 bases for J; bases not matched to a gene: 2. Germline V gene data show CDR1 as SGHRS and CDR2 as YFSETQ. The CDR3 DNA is TGCGCCAGCAGCTTGGCAGCGGGGGGTTACGAGCAGTACTTC. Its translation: CASSLAAGGYEQYF.

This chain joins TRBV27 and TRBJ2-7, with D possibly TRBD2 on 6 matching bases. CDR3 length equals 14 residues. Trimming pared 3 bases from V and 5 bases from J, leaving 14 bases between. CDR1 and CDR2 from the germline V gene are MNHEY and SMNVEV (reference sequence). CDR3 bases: TGTGCCAGCAGTTTGGAGCCGGGGGTCGACGAGCAGTACTTC. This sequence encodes CASSLEPGVDEQYF.

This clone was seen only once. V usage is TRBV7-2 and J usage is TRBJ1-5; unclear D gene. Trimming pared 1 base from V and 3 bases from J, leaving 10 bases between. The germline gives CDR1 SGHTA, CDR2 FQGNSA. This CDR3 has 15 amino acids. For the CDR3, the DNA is TGTGCCAGCAGCTTAGTCCCAGGAGACAATCAGCCCCAGCATTTT. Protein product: CASSLVPGDNQPQHF.

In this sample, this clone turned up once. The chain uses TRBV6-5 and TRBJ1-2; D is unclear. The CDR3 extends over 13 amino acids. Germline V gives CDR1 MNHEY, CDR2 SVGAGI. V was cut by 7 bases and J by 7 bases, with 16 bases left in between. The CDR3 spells CASNSMALSGYTF. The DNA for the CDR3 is TGTGCCAGCAATTCGATGGCCTTGAGTGGCTACACCTTC.

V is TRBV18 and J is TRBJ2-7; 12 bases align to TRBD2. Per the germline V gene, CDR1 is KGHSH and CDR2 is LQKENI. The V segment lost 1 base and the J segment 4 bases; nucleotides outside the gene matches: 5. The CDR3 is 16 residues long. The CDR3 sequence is CASSPRLAGGWYEQYF. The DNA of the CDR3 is TGTGCCAGCTCACCACGTCTAGCGGGAGGGTGGTACGAGCAGTACTTC. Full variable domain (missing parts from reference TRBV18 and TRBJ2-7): NAGVMQNPRHLVRRRGQEARLRCSPMKGHSHVYWYRQLPEEGLKFMVYLQKENIIDESGMPKERFSAEFPKEGPSILRIQQVVRGDSAAYFCASSPRLAGGWYEQYFGPGTRLTVT.

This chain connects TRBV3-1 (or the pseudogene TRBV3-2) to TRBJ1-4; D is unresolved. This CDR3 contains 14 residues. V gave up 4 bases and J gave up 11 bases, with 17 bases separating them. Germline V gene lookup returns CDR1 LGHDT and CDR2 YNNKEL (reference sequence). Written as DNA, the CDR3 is TGTGCCAGCAGCCTACGGCGGGGAAGTGAGAAACTGTTTTTT. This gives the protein CASSLRRGSEKLFF.

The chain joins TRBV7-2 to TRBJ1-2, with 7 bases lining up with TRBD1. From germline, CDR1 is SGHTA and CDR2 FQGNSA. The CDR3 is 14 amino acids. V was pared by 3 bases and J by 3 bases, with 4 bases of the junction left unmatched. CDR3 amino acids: CASSFPTGDYGYTF. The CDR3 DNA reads TGTGCCAGCAGCTTTCCCACAGGGGACTATGGCTACACCTTC.

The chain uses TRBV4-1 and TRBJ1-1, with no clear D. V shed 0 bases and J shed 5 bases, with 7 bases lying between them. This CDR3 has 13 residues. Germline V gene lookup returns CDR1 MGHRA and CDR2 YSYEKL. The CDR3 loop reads CASSQDERTEAFF. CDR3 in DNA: TGCGCCAGCAGCCAAGATGAGAGGACTGAAGCTTTCTTT.

CDR3 in amino acids: CASRPAGGRDTQYF. The CDR3 coding sequence is TGTGCCAGCAGACCAGCAGGGGGCAGGGATACGCAGTATTTT. This chain links TRBV6-5 with TRBJ2-3, with 8 bases lining up with TRBD1. CDR3 length: 14 amino acids. Germline V CDR1 and CDR2: MNHEY, SVGAGI. Germline trimming cut 6 bases from V and 6 bases from J; bases unmatched to any gene: 8.

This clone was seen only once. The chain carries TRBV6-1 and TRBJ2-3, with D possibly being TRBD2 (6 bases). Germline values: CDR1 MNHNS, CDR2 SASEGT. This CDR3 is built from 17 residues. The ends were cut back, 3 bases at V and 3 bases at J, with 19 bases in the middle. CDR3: CASSERGGGRGTDTQYF. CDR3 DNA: TGTGCCAGCAGTGAGAGAGGAGGCGGTCGGGGGACAGATACGCAGTATTTT.

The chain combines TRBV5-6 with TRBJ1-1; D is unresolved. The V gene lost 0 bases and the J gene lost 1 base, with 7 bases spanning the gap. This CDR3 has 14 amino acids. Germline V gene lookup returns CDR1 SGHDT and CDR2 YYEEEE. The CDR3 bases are TGTGCCAGCAGCTTGGGGGGAACGAACACTGAAGCTTTCTTT. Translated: CASSLGGTNTEAFF.

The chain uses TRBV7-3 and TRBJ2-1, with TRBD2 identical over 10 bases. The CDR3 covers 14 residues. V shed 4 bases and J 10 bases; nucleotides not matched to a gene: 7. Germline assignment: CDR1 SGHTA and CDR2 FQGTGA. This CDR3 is CASSSSPGLAEQFF. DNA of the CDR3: TGTGCCAGCAGCTCGTCCCCGGGACTAGCGGAGCAGTTCTTC.

CDR3 sequence: CASSPSLGHSGNTIYF. In nucleotides, the CDR3 is TGTGCCAGCTCACCTAGCCTAGGCCACTCTGGAAACACCATATATTTT. The genes are TRBV18 and TRBJ1-3; D unresolved. Trimming shortened V by 3 bases and J by 0 bases, and 12 bases separated the two germline ends. This CDR3 spans 16 amino acids. Germline V gene sequence: CDR1 KGHSH, CDR2 LQKENI.

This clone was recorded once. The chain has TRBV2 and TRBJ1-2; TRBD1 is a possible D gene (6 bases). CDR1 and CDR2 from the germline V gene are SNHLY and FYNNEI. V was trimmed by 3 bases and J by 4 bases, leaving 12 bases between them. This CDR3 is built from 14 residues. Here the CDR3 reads CASSERGTLYGYTF. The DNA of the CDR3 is TGTGCCAGCAGTGAGAGGGGGACTCTCTATGGCTACACCTTC.

CDR3 sequence: CATSRDYEGAKNIQYF. The CDR3 DNA follows: TGTGCCACCAGCAGAGATTACGAGGGGGCCAAAAACATTCAGTACTTC. This chain uses TRBV15 with TRBJ2-4, with D perhaps TRBD1 or TRBD2 (5 bases each). CDR3 length equals 16 residues. The germline gives CDR1 LNHNV, CDR2 YYDKDF (reference sequence). Deletions cut 0 bases from V and 1 base from J, with 10 bases between.